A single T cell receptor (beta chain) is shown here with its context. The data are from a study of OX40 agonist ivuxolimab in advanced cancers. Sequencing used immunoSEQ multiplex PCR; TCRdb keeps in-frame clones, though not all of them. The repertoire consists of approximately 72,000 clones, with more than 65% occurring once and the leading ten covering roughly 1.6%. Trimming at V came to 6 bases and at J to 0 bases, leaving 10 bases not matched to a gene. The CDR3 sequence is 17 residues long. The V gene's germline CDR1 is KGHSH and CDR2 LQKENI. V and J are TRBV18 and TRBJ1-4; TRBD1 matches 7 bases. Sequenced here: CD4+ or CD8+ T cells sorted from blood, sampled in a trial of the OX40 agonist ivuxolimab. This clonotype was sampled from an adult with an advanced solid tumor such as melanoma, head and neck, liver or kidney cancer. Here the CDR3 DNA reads TGTGCCAGCTCCCCAACTACGGACAGGACAACTAATGAAAAACTGTTTTTT. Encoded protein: CASSPTTDRTTNEKLFF.